One and the same sample provided the 17 T cell receptor beta chains below, sequenced in a study of T-cell reconstitution after alpha-beta-depleted transplantation in children. Unique molecular identifiers were built into the TCRbeta library. MiXCR, run by TCRdb on the PCR reads, gives a single entry per CDR3 protein. Found here are more than 550,000 distinct CDR3 sequences, about 10% of them singletons; the top ten hold roughly 4%. This specimen consisted of PBMCs from the stem cell graft donor, obtained from the stem cell graft. These receptors all stem from a human donor who donated a stem cell graft to a child with acute myeloid leukemia.

This clonotype appeared a few times. V usage is TRBV30 and J usage is TRBJ2-1; TRBD2 might be the D (7 bases). The CDR3 length is 12 residues. The ends were cut back, 7 bases at V and 4 bases at J, with 11 bases in the middle. Per the germline V gene, CDR1 is GTSNPN and CDR2 is SVGIG (reference sequence). For the CDR3, the DNA is TGTGCCTCGCGGGGGCCGTACAATGAGCAGTTCTTC. The encoded protein is CASRGPYNEQFF.

This clonotype has just a few counts. V gene TRBV4-1 combines with J gene TRBJ2-1; 11 bases are a match to TRBD2. This CDR3 region has 17 residues. Trimming cost V 2 bases and J 6 bases; bases outside gene matches: 9. Per germline, CDR1 MGHRA and CDR2 YSYEKL. CDR3 amino acids: CASSQQMTSGKGNEQFF. The CDR3 DNA follows: TGCGCCAGCAGCCAACAAATGACTAGCGGGAAGGGCAATGAGCAGTTCTTC.

This clonotype came up many times. J is TRBJ2-1 and V is TRBV6-4, with TRBD2 identical over 8 bases. This CDR3 contains 15 residues. V lost 0 bases, J lost 2 bases, and 0 bases stayed unmatched. Germline CDR1 reads MRHNA; CDR2 reads SNTAGT. The CDR3 DNA reads as TGTGCCAGCAGTGACTCTAGCGGGGCCTACAATGAGCAGTTCTTC. Amino acids: CASSDSSGAYNEQFF.

As regards this clonotype: A junction boundary mismatches the germline segment, possibly from a read error. The chain joins TRBV29-1 to TRBJ1-1; no definite D call. The CDR3 is 14 residues long. Germline CDR1 reads SQVTM; CDR2 reads ANQGSEA. The CDR3 sequence: CSVRQDLVKTEAFF. The CDR3 DNA reads as TGCAGCGTCCGTCAGGACCTAGTGAAAACTGAAGCTTTCTTT. Using reference TRBV29-1 and TRBJ1-1 for the parts outside the CDR3, the full variable domain is SAVISQKPSRDICQRGTSLTIQCQVDSQVTMMFWYRQQPGQSLTLIATANQGSEATYESGFVIDKFPISRPNLTFSTLTVSNMSPEDSSIYLCSVRQDLVKTEAFFGQGTRLTVV.

This clonotype was observed at least ten times. The rearrangement links TRBV3-1 to TRBJ1-1; D unclear. Germline V gene sequence: CDR1 LGHDT, CDR2 YNNKEL (reference sequence). The V end was cut by 1 base, the J end by 8 bases, with 11 bases between. This CDR3 has 13 residues. The DNA for the CDR3 is TGTGCCAGCAGCCAAGTGGTGGGGTCGGAAGCTTTCTTT. This encodes CASSQVVGSEAFF.

This clonotype occurred many times. This chain uses TRBV10-3 with TRBJ1-2; 7 positions match TRBD1. There are 13 residues in the CDR3. The ends lost 2 bases at V and 3 bases at J; junction bases unmatched: 0. The germline gives CDR1 ENHRY, CDR2 SYGVKD. The CDR3 loop reads CAISETGDYGYTF. The CDR3 nucleotides are TGTGCCATCAGTGAGACAGGGGACTATGGCTACACCTTC.

This clonotype occurred many times. The chain uses TRBV29-1 and TRBJ1-1; the D is unclear. Germline V lookup: CDR1 SQVTM, CDR2 ANQGSEA. The CDR3 runs to 11 residues. The CDR3 is CSVGRNTEAFF. In DNA, the CDR3 is TGCAGTGTCGGACGGAACACTGAAGCTTTCTTT.

This clonotype was seen a handful of times. The chain couples TRBV7-8 to TRBJ2-5; D remains ambiguous. Trimming stripped 1 base from V and 0 bases from J, with 6 bases between. The CDR3 contains 14 residues. CDR1 is SGHVS, CDR2 FQNEAQ, per germline. CDR3 amino acids: CASSLGVYQETQYF. CDR3 nucleotides: TGTGCCAGCAGCTTAGGGGTGTACCAAGAGACCCAGTACTTC.

The genes are TRBV14 and TRBJ2-3; TRBD2 might be the D (5 bases). The V and J ends lost 4 bases and 6 bases respectively, with 17 bases between them. The germline V gene encodes CDR1 SGHDN and CDR2 FVKESK. The CDR3 has 15 residues. The CDR3: CASSPAGLLVDTQYF. Here the CDR3 DNA reads TGTGCCAGCAGCCCAGCCGGACTGCTTGTTGATACGCAGTATTTT.

The chain is built from TRBV10-3 and TRBJ2-3; tentatively, D is TRBD1 or TRBD2 (6 bases each). V was pared by 7 bases and J by 5 bases, with 22 bases between. CDR3 size: 16 residues. Germline CDR1 is ENHRY and CDR2 is SYGVKD. The CDR3: CAITPGLGGAGDTQYF. The CDR3 nucleotides are TGTGCCATCACCCCCGGCTTGGGGGGCGCGGGAGATACGCAGTATTTT.

This chain links TRBV6-5 with TRBJ2-1; 10 bases match TRBD2. The CDR3 is 14 amino acids. Germline values: CDR1 MNHEY, CDR2 SVGAGI. Germline trimming cut 9 bases from V and 1 base from J; bases unmatched to any gene: 3. This CDR3 is CASIAGGSYNEQFF. The CDR3 bases are TGTGCCAGTATAGCGGGAGGATCCTACAATGAGCAGTTCTTC.

Many counts were recorded for this clonotype. This rearrangement joins TRBV3-1 to TRBJ2-4; D call uncertain. V was pared by 4 bases and J by 1 base, with 17 bases between. The germline V gene encodes CDR1 LGHDT and CDR2 YNNKEL (reference sequence). CDR3 size: 17 residues. The chain's CDR3 is CASSRTGPLRAKNIQYF. The CDR3 bases are TGTGCCAGCAGCCGCACCGGGCCACTTCGTGCCAAAAACATTCAGTACTTC.

The chain has TRBV3-1 and TRBJ2-5, with D perhaps matching TRBD2 (5 bases). Trimming left V 5 bases short and J 3 bases short, with 19 bases between. Per the germline V gene, CDR1 is LGHDT and CDR2 is YNNKEL (reference sequence). The CDR3 spans 16 residues. CDR3 sequence: CASSSFAGGREETQYF. In nucleotides, the CDR3 is TGTGCCAGCAGCTCATTCGCGGGTGGGCGTGAAGAGACCCAGTACTTC.

This clonotype has just a few counts. The chain is built from TRBV24-1 and TRBJ2-7; possibly TRBD2 for D (6 bases). The V end was cut by 4 bases, the J end by 0 bases, with 15 bases between. This CDR3 contains 16 residues. Germline assignment: CDR1 KGHDR and CDR2 SFDVKD. The CDR3 nucleotides are TGTGCCACCAGTGACTCCGGGACTCGGAGCTCCTACGAGCAGTACTTC. It codes for CATSDSGTRSSYEQYF.

The chain couples TRBV2 to TRBJ2-4; the D gene could be TRBD1 or TRBD2 (5 bases each). Germline V gives CDR1 SNHLY, CDR2 FYNNEI. The ends were cut back, 5 bases at V and 8 bases at J, with 16 bases in the middle. CDR3 size: 14 residues. This chain's CDR3 is CASSIRPLGDIQYF. The CDR3 DNA reads TGTGCCAGCAGTATAAGACCGCTGGGGGACATTCAGTACTTC.

This clonotype was seen a few times. J is TRBJ1-5 and V is TRBV29-1; 7 bases are shared with TRBD1. There are 14 residues in the CDR3. CDR1 and CDR2 (germline): SQVTM, ANQGSEA. V trimming: 3 bases; J trimming: 5 bases; junction bases outside the gene matches: 7. CDR3 bases: TGCAGCGTTGAGACAGGGCGGTTCGATCAGCCCCAGCATTTT. Its translation: CSVETGRFDQPQHF.

At least ten counts were recorded for this clonotype. The V call is TRBV10-3, the J call TRBJ2-1; 7 bases fit TRBD1. The CDR3 covers 17 residues. The germline gives CDR1 ENHRY, CDR2 SYGVKD. Germline trimming cut 0 bases from V and 4 bases from J; bases unmatched to any gene: 9. CDR3 in amino acids: CAISESGLTRGYNEQFF. The CDR3 DNA sequence: TGTGCCATCAGTGAGTCCGGACTCACCAGGGGGTACAATGAGCAGTTCTTC.